Shown below are 5 T cell receptor beta chains from a single sample sequenced in a study of blood T cell repertoires in COVID-19. The method was immunoSEQ multiplex PCR; TCRdb's version includes in-frame clones alone and lacks a portion of them. The repertoire holds around 230,000 clones, with about 80% as singletons. Material for sequencing was peripheral blood. Every receptor here comes from a woman in her forties with active or convalescent COVID-19.

CDR3 nucleotide sequence: TGCGCCAGCAGCTCAGGGACAGGAAGCTATGGCTACACCTTC. It yields the protein CASSSGTGSYGYTF. The chain links TRBV5-1 to TRBJ1-2; the match to TRBD1 covers 8 bases. The CDR3 length is 14 residues. V trimming: 3 bases; J trimming: 4 bases; junction bases outside the gene matches: 5. Per germline, CDR1 SGHRS and CDR2 YFSETQ.

V is TRBV7-8 and J is TRBJ2-4, with 12 nucleotides matching TRBD2. Germline V CDR1 and CDR2: SGHVS, FQNEAQ. The CDR3 extends over 18 amino acids. V trimming: 7 bases; J trimming: 3 bases; junction bases outside the gene matches: 13. The CDR3 is CASTPRLAGGPGKNIQYF. The CDR3 DNA sequence: TGTGCCAGCACCCCCCGGCTAGCGGGAGGGCCGGGCAAAAACATTCAGTACTTC.

The chain has TRBV3-1 (or the pseudogene TRBV3-2) and TRBJ1-4; the match to TRBD1 covers 7 bases. The junction had 5 bases not matched to a gene; V was cut back by 4 bases and J by 6 bases. There are 14 residues in the CDR3. Per germline, CDR1 LGHDT and CDR2 YNNKEL (reference sequence). CDR3 amino acids: CASSPRQGYEKLFF. DNA for the CDR3: TGTGCCAGCAGCCCTCGACAGGGATATGAAAAACTGTTTTTT.

J is TRBJ1-6 and V is TRBV7-2; unclear D gene. V shed 1 base and J shed 7 bases, with 11 bases lying between them. CDR3 size: 15 residues. Germline lookup yields CDR1 SGHTA and CDR2 FQGNSA. DNA for the CDR3: TGTGCCAGCAGCTTAGGACACGGCCCAAATTCACCCCTCCACTTT. It translates to CASSLGHGPNSPLHF.

The gene calls are TRBV19 and TRBJ2-2, with TRBD2 identical over 14 bases. The CDR3 is made up of 17 amino acids. Germline V gene sequence: CDR1 LNHDA, CDR2 SQIVND (reference sequence). V lost 5 bases, J lost 4 bases, and 6 bases stayed unmatched. CDR3 bases: TGTGCCAGTAGTTGGACTAGCGGGAGGTCGGGCACCGGGGAGCTGTTTTTT. Its protein is CASSWTSGRSGTGELFF. Combining the CDR3 with reference TRBV19 and TRBJ2-2 gives the whole variable domain DGGITQSPKYLFRKEGQNVTLSCEQNLNHDAMYWYRQDPGQGLRLIYYSQIVNDFQKGDIAEGYSVSREKKESFPLTVTSAQKNPTAFYLCASSWTSGRSGTGELFFGEGSRLTVL.